This T cell receptor beta chain was recovered during a study of blood T cell repertoires in COVID-19. Study in general: In each case, the material was cDNA or gDNA derived from T cells, B-cell-depleted T cells, or PBMCs.

Original analysis: The assay estimated nucleated cells by amplifying reference gene primers. Clones were read by immunoSEQ multiplex PCR, and TCRdb kept only the in-frame ones, dropping some. Clone size and V and J calls were adopted from that table, with D and trimming inferred from the DNA. The sample lists under 200,000 clones, approximately 86% occurring once. V dropped 7 bases and J dropped 5 bases, with 12 bases sitting between them. Germline CDR1 is DFQATT and CDR2 is SNEGSKA (reference sequence). This CDR3 is 11 amino acids long. The sequenced sample consisted of peripheral blood. V usage is TRBV20-1 and J usage is TRBJ2-7; D is undetermined. The sequence was obtained from a man aged 65-85 years with acute or convalescent COVID-19. In DNA form, the CDR3 reads TGCAGTGGTGTTAGAGCCCACGAGCAGTACTTC. Its translation is CSGVRAHEQYF.